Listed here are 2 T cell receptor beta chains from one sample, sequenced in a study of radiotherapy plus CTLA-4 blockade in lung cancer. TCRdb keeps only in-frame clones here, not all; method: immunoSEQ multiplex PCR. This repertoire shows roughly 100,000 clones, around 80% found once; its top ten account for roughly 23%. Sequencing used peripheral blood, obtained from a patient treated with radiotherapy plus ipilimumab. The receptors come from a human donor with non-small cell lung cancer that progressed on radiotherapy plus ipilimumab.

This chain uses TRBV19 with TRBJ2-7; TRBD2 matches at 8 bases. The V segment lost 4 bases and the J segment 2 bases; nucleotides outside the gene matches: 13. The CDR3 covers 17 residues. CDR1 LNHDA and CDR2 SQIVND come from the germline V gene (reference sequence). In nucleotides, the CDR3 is TGTGCCAGTAGTAAAAAACCGGGACTAGGTACCGCCTACGAGCAGTACTTC. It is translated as CASSKKPGLGTAYEQYF.

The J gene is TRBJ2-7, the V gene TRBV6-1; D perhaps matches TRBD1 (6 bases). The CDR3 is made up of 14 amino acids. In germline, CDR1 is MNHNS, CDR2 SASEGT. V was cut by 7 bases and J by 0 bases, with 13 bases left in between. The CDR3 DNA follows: TGTGCCAGCACCAGAGGGGGAAGCTCCTACGAGCAGTACTTC. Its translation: CASTRGGSSYEQYF.